This TCR beta chain was found in a study of blood T cell repertoires in COVID-19. Those enrolled in Seattle joined during active infection and were followed longitudinally afterward. Original processing notes: The assay estimated nucleated cells by amplifying reference gene primers. Generated by immunoSEQ multiplex PCR, the TCRdb table keeps only in-frame clones and is missing some. V and J calls and clone size follow that table, whereas D and trimming were derived from the DNA. The data show about 370,000 clones, over 75% seen once. The CDR3 is 11 amino acids. Trimming took 3 bases from V and 9 from J, leaving 6 bases between them. The V gene's germline CDR1 is LGHDT and CDR2 YNNKEL (reference sequence).

Material for sequencing was peripheral blood. The receptor was isolated from a woman aged 25 to 39 with COVID-19, enrolled during active disease. The rearrangement joins TRBV3-1 (or the pseudogene TRBV3-2) to TRBJ2-1, with a tentative D call TRBD1 (6 bases). The CDR3 DNA follows: TGTGCCAGCAGCCACAGGGGTGAGCAGTTCTTC. Translating it yields CASSHRGEQFF.